The sequence of this T cell receptor beta chain was determined in a study of shared clonotypes between healthy human individuals. Only in-frame clones appear in the TCRdb table, and some are missing; sequencing was by immunoSEQ multiplex PCR. The sample has 950,000 to 1,200,000 clones, 70% to 85% seen once; the top ten hold 0.89%. The length of the CDR3 is 14 residues. V lost 3 bases and J lost 2; bases outside the gene matches: 3. Per the germline V gene, CDR1 is GTSNPN and CDR2 is SVGIG (reference sequence). The genes are TRBV30 and TRBJ2-1; the match to TRBD1 covers 8 bases. This receptor was taken from a man aged 18 to 30 in good health. Some clones in this sample may be carry-over from other donors' samples. Input material: memory CD4+ T cells from PBMCs. Subset: CD45RA-negative fraction. In DNA form, the CDR3 reads TGTGCCTGGAGGGCAGGGGGCACCTACAATGAGCAGTTCTTC. This translates into CAWRAGGTYNEQFF.